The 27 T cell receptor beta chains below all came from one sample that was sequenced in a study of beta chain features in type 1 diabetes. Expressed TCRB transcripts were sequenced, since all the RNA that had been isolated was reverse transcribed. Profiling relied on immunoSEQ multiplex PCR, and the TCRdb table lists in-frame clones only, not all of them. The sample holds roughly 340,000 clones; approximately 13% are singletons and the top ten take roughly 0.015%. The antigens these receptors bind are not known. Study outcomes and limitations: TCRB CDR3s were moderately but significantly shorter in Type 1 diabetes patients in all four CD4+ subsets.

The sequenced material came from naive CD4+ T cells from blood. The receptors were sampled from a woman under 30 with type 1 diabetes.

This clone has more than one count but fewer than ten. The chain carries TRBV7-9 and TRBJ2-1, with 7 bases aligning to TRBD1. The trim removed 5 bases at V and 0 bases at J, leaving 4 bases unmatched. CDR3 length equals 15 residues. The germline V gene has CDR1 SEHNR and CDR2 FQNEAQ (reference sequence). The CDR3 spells CASSNRDSSYNEQFF. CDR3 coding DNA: TGTGCCAGCAGCAACCGGGACAGCTCCTACAATGAGCAGTTCTTC.

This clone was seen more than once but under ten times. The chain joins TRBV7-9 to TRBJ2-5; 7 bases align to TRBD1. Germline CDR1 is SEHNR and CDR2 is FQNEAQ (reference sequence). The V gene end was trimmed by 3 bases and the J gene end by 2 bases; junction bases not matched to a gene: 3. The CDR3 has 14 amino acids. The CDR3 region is CASSLGTAQETQYF. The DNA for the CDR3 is TGTGCCAGCAGCTTGGGGACAGCACAAGAGACCCAGTACTTC.

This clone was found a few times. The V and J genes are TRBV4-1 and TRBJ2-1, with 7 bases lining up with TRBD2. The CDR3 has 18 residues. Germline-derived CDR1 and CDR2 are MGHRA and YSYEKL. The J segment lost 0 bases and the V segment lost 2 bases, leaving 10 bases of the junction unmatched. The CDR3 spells CASSQRKTAGTSYNEQFF. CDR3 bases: TGCGCCAGCAGCCAACGTAAAACAGCGGGGACCTCCTACAATGAGCAGTTCTTC.

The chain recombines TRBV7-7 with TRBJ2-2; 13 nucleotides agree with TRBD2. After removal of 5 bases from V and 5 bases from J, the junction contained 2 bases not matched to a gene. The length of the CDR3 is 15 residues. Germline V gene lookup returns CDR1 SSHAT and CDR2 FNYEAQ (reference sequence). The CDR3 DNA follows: TGTGCCAGCAGCCCACTAGCGGGAGGGACCGGGGAGCTGTTTTTT. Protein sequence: CASSPLAGGTGELFF.

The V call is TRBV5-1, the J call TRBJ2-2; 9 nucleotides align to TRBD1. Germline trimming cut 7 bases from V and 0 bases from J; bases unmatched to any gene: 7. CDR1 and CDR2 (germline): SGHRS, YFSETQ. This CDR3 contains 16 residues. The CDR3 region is CASSPGQGTNTGELFF. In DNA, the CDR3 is TGCGCCAGCTCTCCCGGACAGGGGACGAACACCGGGGAGCTGTTTTTT.

In DNA form, the CDR3 reads TGTGCCAGCAGCTTGGCCGGGACTACAAAGGAGACCCAGTACTTC. This encodes CASSLAGTTKETQYF. This chain connects TRBV7-2 to TRBJ2-5; the match to TRBD2 covers 7 bases. In germline, CDR1 is SGHTA, CDR2 FQGNSA. After removal of 3 bases from V and 5 bases from J, the junction contained 9 bases not matched to a gene. The CDR3 is made up of 15 amino acids.

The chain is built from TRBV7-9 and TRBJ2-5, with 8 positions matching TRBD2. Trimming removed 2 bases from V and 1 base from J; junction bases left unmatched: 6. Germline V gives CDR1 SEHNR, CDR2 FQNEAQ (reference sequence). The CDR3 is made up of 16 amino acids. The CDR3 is CASSLFPREAQETQYF. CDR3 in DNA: TGTGCCAGCAGCTTATTTCCGCGGGAGGCCCAAGAGACCCAGTACTTC.

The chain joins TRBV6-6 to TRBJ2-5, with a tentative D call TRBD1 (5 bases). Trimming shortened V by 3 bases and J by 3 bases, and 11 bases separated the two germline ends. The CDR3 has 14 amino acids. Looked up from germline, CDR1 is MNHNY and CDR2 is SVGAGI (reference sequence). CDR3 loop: CASSYRGREETQYF. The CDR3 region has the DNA TGTGCCAGCAGTTATAGGGGCAGAGAAGAGACCCAGTACTTC.

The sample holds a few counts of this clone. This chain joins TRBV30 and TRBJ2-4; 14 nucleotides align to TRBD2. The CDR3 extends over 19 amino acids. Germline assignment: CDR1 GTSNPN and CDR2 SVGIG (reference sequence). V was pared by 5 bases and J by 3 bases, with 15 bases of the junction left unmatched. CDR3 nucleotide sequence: TGTGCCTGGGACCCCCCGGGACTAGCGGGAGTGGGGGGCAAAAACATTCAGTACTTC. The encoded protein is CAWDPPGLAGVGGKNIQYF. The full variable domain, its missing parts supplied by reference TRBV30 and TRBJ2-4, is SQTIHQWPATLVQPVGSPLSLECTVEGTSNPNLYWYRQAAGRGLQLLFYSVGIGQISSEVPQNLSASRPQDRQFILSSKKLLLSDSGFYLCAWDPPGLAGVGGKNIQYFGAGTRLSVL.

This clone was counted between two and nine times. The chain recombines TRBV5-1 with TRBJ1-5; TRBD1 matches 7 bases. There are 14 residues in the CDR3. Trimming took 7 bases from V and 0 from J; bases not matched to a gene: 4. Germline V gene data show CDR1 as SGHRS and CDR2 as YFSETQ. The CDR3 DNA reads TGCGCCAGCGCTGCAGGGGGTAGCAATCAGCCCCAGCATTTT. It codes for CASAAGGSNQPQHF.

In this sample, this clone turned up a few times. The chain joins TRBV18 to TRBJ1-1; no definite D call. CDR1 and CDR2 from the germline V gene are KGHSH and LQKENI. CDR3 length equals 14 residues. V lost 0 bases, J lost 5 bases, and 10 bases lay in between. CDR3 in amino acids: CASSPPSKRTEAFF. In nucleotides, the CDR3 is TGTGCCAGCTCACCACCGAGCAAGAGGACTGAAGCTTTCTTT.

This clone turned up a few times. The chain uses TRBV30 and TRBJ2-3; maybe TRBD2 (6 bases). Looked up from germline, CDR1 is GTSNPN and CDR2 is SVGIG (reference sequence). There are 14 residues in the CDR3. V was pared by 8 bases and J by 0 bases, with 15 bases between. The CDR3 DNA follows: TGTGCCCGAGAGGCCGGGACTAGCACAGATACGCAGTATTTT. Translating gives CAREAGTSTDTQYF.

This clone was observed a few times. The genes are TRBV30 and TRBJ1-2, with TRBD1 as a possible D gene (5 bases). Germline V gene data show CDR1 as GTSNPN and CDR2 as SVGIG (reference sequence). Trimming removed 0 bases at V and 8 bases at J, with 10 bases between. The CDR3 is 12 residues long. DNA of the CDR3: TGTGCCTGGAGTGTACAGGAGTACGGCTACACCTTC. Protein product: CAWSVQEYGYTF.

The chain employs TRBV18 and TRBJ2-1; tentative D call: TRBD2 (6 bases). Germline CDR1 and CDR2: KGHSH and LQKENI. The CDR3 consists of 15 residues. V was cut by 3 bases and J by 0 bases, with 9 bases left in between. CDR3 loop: CASSPGGSSYNEQFF. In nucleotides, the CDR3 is TGTGCCAGCTCACCGGGGGGAAGCTCCTACAATGAGCAGTTCTTC.

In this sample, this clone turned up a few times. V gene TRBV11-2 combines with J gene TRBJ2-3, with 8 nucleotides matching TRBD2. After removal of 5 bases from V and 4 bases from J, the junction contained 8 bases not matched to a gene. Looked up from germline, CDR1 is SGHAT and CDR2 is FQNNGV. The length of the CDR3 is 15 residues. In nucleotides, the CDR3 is TGTGCCAGCAGCGTAACGGGAGGGCCGTCAGATACGCAGTATTTT. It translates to CASSVTGGPSDTQYF.

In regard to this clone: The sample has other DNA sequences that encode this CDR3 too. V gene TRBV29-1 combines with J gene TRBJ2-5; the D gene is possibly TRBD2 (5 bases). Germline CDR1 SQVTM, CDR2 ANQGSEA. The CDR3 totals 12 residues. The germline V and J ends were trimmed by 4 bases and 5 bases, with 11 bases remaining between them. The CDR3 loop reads CSVARAGETQYF. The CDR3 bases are TGCAGCGTTGCAAGGGCGGGCGAGACCCAGTACTTC.

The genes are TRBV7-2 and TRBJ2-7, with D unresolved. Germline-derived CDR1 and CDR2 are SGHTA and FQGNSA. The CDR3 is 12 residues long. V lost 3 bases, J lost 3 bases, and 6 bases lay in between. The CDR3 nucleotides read TGTGCCAGCAGCTTCAGAAACTACGAGCAGTACTTC. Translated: CASSFRNYEQYF.

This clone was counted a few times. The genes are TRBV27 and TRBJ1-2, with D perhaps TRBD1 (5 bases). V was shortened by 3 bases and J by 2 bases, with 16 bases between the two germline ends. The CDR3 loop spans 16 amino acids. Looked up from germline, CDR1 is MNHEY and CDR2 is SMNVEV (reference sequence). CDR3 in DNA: TGTGCCAGCAGTTTTCTGACAGCTAGGGGAAACTATGGCTACACCTTC. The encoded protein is CASSFLTARGNYGYTF.

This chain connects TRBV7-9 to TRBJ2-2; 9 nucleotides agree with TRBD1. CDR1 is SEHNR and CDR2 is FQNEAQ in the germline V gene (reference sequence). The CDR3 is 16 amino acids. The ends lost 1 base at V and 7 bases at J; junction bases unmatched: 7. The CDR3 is CASSLDPGQGYGELFF. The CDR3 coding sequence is TGTGCCAGCAGCTTAGACCCCGGACAGGGGTACGGGGAGCTGTTTTTT.

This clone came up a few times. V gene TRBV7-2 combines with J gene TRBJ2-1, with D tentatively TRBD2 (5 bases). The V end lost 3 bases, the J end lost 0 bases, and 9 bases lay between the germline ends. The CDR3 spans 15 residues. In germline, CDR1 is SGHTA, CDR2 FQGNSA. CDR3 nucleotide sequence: TGTGCCAGCAGCTTTCGAAGCGGCTCCTACAATGAGCAGTTCTTC. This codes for CASSFRSGSYNEQFF.

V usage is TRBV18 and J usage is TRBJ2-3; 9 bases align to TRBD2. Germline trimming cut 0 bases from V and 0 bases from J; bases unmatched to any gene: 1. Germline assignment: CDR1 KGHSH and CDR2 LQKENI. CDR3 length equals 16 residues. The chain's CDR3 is CASSPPLAGSTDTQYF. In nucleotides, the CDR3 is TGTGCCAGCTCACCACCTCTAGCGGGAAGCACAGATACGCAGTATTTT.

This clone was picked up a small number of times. The CDR3 DNA reads TGTGCCAGCATTTCGGGACTAGCGGGTGCGGATACGCAGTATTTT. Translating gives CASISGLAGADTQYF. The chain employs TRBV6-1 and TRBJ2-3; 12 bases are a match to TRBD2. J gave up 6 bases and V 7 bases, and 8 bases lay outside the gene matches. The CDR3 totals 15 residues. Per germline, CDR1 MNHNS and CDR2 SASEGT.

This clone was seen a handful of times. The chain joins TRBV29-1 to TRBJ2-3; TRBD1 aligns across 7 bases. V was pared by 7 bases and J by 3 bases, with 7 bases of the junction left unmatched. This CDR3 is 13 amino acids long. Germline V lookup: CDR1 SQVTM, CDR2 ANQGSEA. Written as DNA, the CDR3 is TGCAGCGGATCGACAGGGTGGACAGATACGCAGTATTTT. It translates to CSGSTGWTDTQYF.

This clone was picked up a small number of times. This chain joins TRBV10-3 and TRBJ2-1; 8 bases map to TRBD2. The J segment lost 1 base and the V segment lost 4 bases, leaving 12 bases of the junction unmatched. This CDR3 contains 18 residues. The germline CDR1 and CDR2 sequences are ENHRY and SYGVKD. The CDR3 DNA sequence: TGTGCCATCAGTGCGGCTTTTAGCGGGAAGGGGTCCTACAATGAGCAGTTCTTC. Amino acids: CAISAAFSGKGSYNEQFF.

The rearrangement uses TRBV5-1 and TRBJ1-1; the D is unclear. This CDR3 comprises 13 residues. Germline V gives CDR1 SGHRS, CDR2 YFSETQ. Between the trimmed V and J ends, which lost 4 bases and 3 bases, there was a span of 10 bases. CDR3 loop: CASSPRGHTEAFF. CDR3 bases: TGCGCCAGCAGCCCCCGGGGTCACACTGAAGCTTTCTTT.

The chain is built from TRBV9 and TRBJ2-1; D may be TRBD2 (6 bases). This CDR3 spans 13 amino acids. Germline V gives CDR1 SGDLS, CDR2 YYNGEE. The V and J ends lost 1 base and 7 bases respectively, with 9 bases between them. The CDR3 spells CASSVKGRNEQFF. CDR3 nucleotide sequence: TGTGCCAGCAGCGTAAAAGGGAGGAATGAGCAGTTCTTC.

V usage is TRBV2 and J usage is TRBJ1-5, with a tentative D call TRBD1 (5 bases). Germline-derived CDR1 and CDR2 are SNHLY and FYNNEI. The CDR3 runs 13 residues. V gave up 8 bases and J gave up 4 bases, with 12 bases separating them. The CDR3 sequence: CASGGDGNQPQHF. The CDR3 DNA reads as TGTGCCAGCGGGGGGGACGGGAATCAGCCCCAGCATTTT.